The 7 T cell receptor beta chains in this list originate from one sample, sequenced in a study of shared clonotypes between healthy human individuals. The table came from immunoSEQ multiplex PCR; TCRdb's copy has only in-frame clones and leaves some out. This table holds 2 million to 3 million clones, approximately 92% found once. The material sequenced was naive CD4+ T cells sorted from blood. This sample's subset: CD45RA+ positively selected. The source is a man aged 18-30 years in good health.

The chain combines TRBV6-5 with TRBJ2-1, with D tentatively TRBD1 (5 bases). With 6 bases removed from V and 4 bases from J, the gap between germline ends came to 7 bases. The CDR3 extends over 12 amino acids. Germline CDR1 and CDR2: MNHEY and SVGAGI. The CDR3 spells CASRGQYNEQFF. CDR3 nucleotides: TGTGCCAGCAGGGGGCAATACAATGAGCAGTTCTTC.

The V call is TRBV18, the J call TRBJ2-7, with D unclear. Germline lookup yields CDR1 KGHSH and CDR2 LQKENI. This CDR3 contains 15 residues. V lost 0 bases and J lost 4, with 13 bases in between. Here the CDR3 reads CASSPPGVQTYEQYF. CDR3 coding DNA: TGTGCCAGCTCACCACCTGGTGTACAGACATACGAGCAGTACTTC.

This clone appeared a few times. The rearrangement links TRBV5-6 to TRBJ1-5, with a weak D call TRBD1 (6 bases). The CDR3 consists of 16 residues. Trimming removed 4 bases at V and 7 bases at J, with 21 bases between. CDR1 and CDR2 from the germline V gene are SGHDT and YYEEEE. The CDR3 spells CASSISTGTVYQPQHF. CDR3 nucleotide sequence: TGTGCCAGCAGCATTTCTACAGGGACCGTATACCAGCCCCAGCATTTT.

The chain recombines TRBV5-6 with TRBJ1-3; D call uncertain. This CDR3 has 15 amino acids. Germline V gene data show CDR1 as SGHDT and CDR2 as YYEEEE. Trimming stripped 0 bases from V and 0 bases from J, with 7 bases between. The CDR3 DNA is TGTGCCAGCAGCTTGGTGTCCTACTCTGGAAACACCATATATTTT. Translated: CASSLVSYSGNTIYF.

In regard to this clone: In the same sample, other DNA sequences code for this CDR3. The chain couples TRBV2 to TRBJ1-1, with a tentative D call TRBD1 (5 bases). CDR1 and CDR2 from the germline V gene are SNHLY and FYNNEI. Between the trimmed V and J ends, which lost 3 bases and 1 base, there was a span of 6 bases. There are 13 residues in the CDR3. The CDR3 DNA is TGTGCCAGCAGTGAGGGGGAGAACACTGAAGCTTTCTTT. Its protein is CASSEGENTEAFF.

Turning to this clone: Distinct nucleotide sequences in the sample also encode this CDR3. The rearrangement joins TRBV5-1 to TRBJ2-7; the D gene is possibly TRBD1 (5 bases). CDR1 and CDR2 (germline): SGHRS, YFSETQ. This CDR3 is 13 amino acids long. V shed 0 bases and J shed 4 bases, with 8 bases lying between them. The CDR3 protein is CASSLGDRYEQYF. The CDR3 nucleotides read TGCGCCAGCAGCTTGGGAGACAGATACGAGCAGTACTTC.

This sequence joins TRBV30 and TRBJ2-5; D remains unclear. Germline lookup yields CDR1 GTSNPN and CDR2 SVGIG (reference sequence). The CDR3 extends over 13 amino acids. V shed 1 base and J shed 8 bases, with 14 bases lying between them. The CDR3 sequence is CAWSGIVGQTQYF. CDR3 DNA sequence: TGTGCCTGGAGTGGGATTGTGGGTCAAACCCAGTACTTC. Filled out from reference TRBV30 and TRBJ2-5, the complete variable domain reads SQTIHQWPATLVQPVGSPLSLECTVEGTSNPNLYWYRQAAGRGLQLLFYSVGIGQISSEVPQNLSASRPQDRQFILSSKKLLLSDSGFYLCAWSGIVGQTQYFGPGTRLLVL.